This T cell receptor (beta chain) was observed in a study of identical twins. TCRdb used MiXCR to reprocess the 5' RACE reads, holding one entry per CDR3 protein. The table has more than 400,000 distinct CDR3 sequences, 12% to 15% seen once; the top ten hold nearly 0.45%. CDR3 length: 16 residues. V was clipped by 0 bases and J by 1 base; unmatched bases: 2. Germline CDR1 reads SGHDT; CDR2 reads YYEEEE. The data also belong to a second study, concerning yellow fever vaccine responses in identical twins.

The receptor comes from a woman aged 18 to 35 in good health. The rearrangement joins TRBV5-6 to TRBJ2-3, with TRBD2 identical over 10 bases. The sample comprised CD4+ T cells sorted from blood. The CDR3, as DNA: TGTGCCAGCAGCTTGGTAGCGGGGGGACGCACAGATACGCAGTATTTT. This sequence encodes CASSLVAGGRTDTQYF.